This paragraph covers one T cell receptor (beta chain) sequence. Per the germline V gene, CDR1 is SGHTA and CDR2 is FQGNSA. Trimming took 5 bases from V and 4 from J, leaving 20 bases between them. CDR3 length equals 16 residues. The sample originates from a study of shared T cell receptors in the human thymus. Using immunoSEQ multiplex PCR, the repertoire was profiled, and TCRdb retains in-frame clones only, with some absent. The top ten hold around 0.0099% of the sample, which has about 660,000 clones, roughly 88% seen once. The same data also went into a second study, on human thymus T cells. That report adds: Infants, healthy and Finnish, who were having corrective surgery for congenital heart defects served as donors. Thymus tissue for the work was resected from patients undergoing corrective heart surgery. Usage of V and J genes appeared biased in thymic and blood repertoires. A high degree of thymic repertoire overlap among unrelated individuals was reported in related research.

The sequenced sample was thymocytes. This sequence was found in a boy younger than two with a congenital heart defect. The chain is built from TRBV7-2 and TRBJ1-2, with D perhaps TRBD1 (6 bases). The CDR3 loop is CASSAWHGGLPYGYTF. CDR3 coding DNA: TGTGCCAGCAGCGCCTGGCACGGGGGGCTTCCCTATGGCTACACCTTC.